A single sample gave rise to the 19 T cell receptor beta chains below, sequenced in a study of T cell clonotyping in hematopoietic cell transplantation. Sequencing was performed with immunoSEQ multiplex PCR; in TCRdb, only in-frame clones are kept and a portion is missing. Here the sample spans about 80,000 clones, about 96% being singletons. Time point indicated: recipient sample about 28 days before transplant, after cytoreduction. The material sequenced was peripheral blood mononuclear cells, taken before stem cell transplant. The receptor source for this set is a woman between 50 and 59 years old with acute myeloid leukemia. Some clones in this sample may be carry-over from other donors' samples.

The chain carries TRBV28 and TRBJ2-7; D uncertain. V was cut by 5 bases and J by 0 bases, with 8 bases left in between. The germline V gene has CDR1 MDHEN and CDR2 SYDVKM. This CDR3 has 13 amino acids. The CDR3 DNA is TGTGCCAGCAGTCAAGGACCCTCCTACGAGCAGTACTTC. As protein: CASSQGPSYEQYF.

The chain combines TRBV5-5 with TRBJ1-1; D is ambiguous. V shed 0 bases and J shed 1 base, with 10 bases lying between them. This CDR3 comprises 15 residues. The V gene's germline CDR1 is SGHKS and CDR2 YYEKEE (reference sequence). The CDR3 reads CASSLVWVGNTEAFF. DNA of the CDR3: TGTGCCAGCAGCTTGGTTTGGGTAGGGAACACTGAAGCTTTCTTT. The variable domain in full, with the rest retrieved from reference TRBV5-5 and TRBJ1-1, is DAGVTQSPTHLIKTRGQQVTLRCSPISGHKSVSWYQQVLGQGPQFIFQYYEKEERGRGNFPDRFSARQFPNYSSELNVNALLLGDSALYLCASSLVWVGNTEAFFGQGTRLTVV.

V and J are TRBV5-4 and TRBJ2-1; possible D gene TRBD1, 5 bases. Germline V gene sequence: CDR1 SGHNT, CDR2 YYREEE (reference sequence). Between the trimmed V and J ends, which lost 0 bases and 6 bases, there was a span of 10 bases. The length of the CDR3 is 14 residues. This CDR3 reads CASSLVIGVNEQFF. The CDR3 DNA reads TGTGCCAGCAGCTTGGTAATAGGGGTCAATGAGCAGTTCTTC.

In nucleotides, the CDR3 is TGTGCCAGCAGCGCTAACCGGTACTCTGGAAACACCATATATTTT. Translation gives CASSANRYSGNTIYF. The chain carries TRBV9 and TRBJ1-3; D call uncertain. Looked up from germline, CDR1 is SGDLS and CDR2 is YYNGEE. Trimming cost V 3 bases and J 0 bases, with 10 bases left between them. The CDR3 length is 15 residues.

The CDR3 reads CASGLLGGAGGNTIYF. DNA of the CDR3: TGTGCTAGTGGTTTGTTAGGGGGCGCGGGTGGAAACACCATATATTTT. The V and J genes are TRBV12-5 and TRBJ1-3; TRBD1 agrees at 7 bases. Losses at the gene ends were 2 bases for V and 3 bases for J; bases not matched to a gene: 7. Germline values: CDR1 LGHNT, CDR2 FRNRAP. The CDR3 is 16 amino acids.

The chain uses TRBV6-1 and TRBJ1-5; D is unresolved. CDR1 is MNHNS, CDR2 SASEGT, per germline. This CDR3 has 14 amino acids. Between the trimmed V and J ends, which lost 4 bases and 1 base, there was a span of 8 bases. DNA for the CDR3: TGTGCCAGCAGTGGTCAGTGGAGCAATCAGCCCCAGCATTTT. It encodes CASSGQWSNQPQHF.

The gene calls are TRBV19 and TRBJ1-1, with 9 nucleotides matching TRBD1. The CDR3 is made up of 16 amino acids. Unmatched junction bases numbered 12, after V lost 4 bases and J lost 6 bases. Germline values: CDR1 LNHDA, CDR2 SQIVND (reference sequence). CDR3: CASSTDNRGHLAEAFF. In nucleotides, the CDR3 is TGTGCCAGTAGTACCGACAACAGGGGGCATCTTGCTGAAGCTTTCTTT.

This sequence joins TRBV7-2 and TRBJ1-1; a possible D gene is TRBD1 (5 bases). V was pared by 7 bases and J by 3 bases, with 15 bases between. Per the germline V gene, CDR1 is SGHTA and CDR2 is FQGNSA. This CDR3 has 14 amino acids. Here the CDR3 reads CASTTPWGDTEAFF. In DNA form, the CDR3 reads TGTGCCAGCACCACCCCATGGGGGGACACTGAAGCTTTCTTT.

This chain joins TRBV30 and TRBJ2-6; D tentatively reads TRBD1 or TRBD2 (6 bases each). The CDR3 is 16 residues long. V was clipped by 1 base and J by 0 bases, with 10 bases between them. The germline V gene has CDR1 GTSNPN and CDR2 SVGIG (reference sequence). This chain's CDR3 is CAWSGGALSGANVLTF. The CDR3 region has the DNA TGTGCCTGGAGTGGGGGGGCCCTCTCTGGGGCCAACGTCCTGACTTTC. Drawing the rest from reference TRBV30 and TRBJ2-6, the complete variable domain is SQTIHQWPATLVQPVGSPLSLECTVEGTSNPNLYWYRQAAGRGLQLLFYSVGIGQISSEVPQNLSASRPQDRQFILSSKKLLLSDSGFYLCAWSGGALSGANVLTFGAGSRLTVL.

The V and J genes are TRBV7-9 and TRBJ2-7; D unclear. Germline-derived CDR1 and CDR2 are SEHNR and FQNEAQ (reference sequence). Trimming pared 6 bases from V and 0 bases from J, leaving 12 bases between. The CDR3 is made up of 14 amino acids. The chain's CDR3 is CASRPWATSYEQYF. CDR3 in DNA: TGTGCCAGCAGGCCTTGGGCTACCTCCTACGAGCAGTACTTC.

The chain combines TRBV19 with TRBJ1-1; 7 bases are shared with TRBD1. Germline lookup yields CDR1 LNHDA and CDR2 SQIVND (reference sequence). V lost 3 bases and J lost 11; bases outside the gene matches: 6. The CDR3 length is 12 residues. In DNA, the CDR3 is TGTGCCAGTAGTATCGGCCAGGGGGGGGCTTTCTTT. It yields the protein CASSIGQGGAFF.

This chain joins TRBV28 and TRBJ1-4, with 9 bases identical to TRBD1. Trimming at V came to 3 bases and at J to 7 bases, leaving 12 bases not matched to a gene. CDR1 MDHEN and CDR2 SYDVKM come from the germline V gene. CDR3 length: 17 residues. CDR3 amino acids: CASSFPFSRQGGEKLFF. In nucleotides, the CDR3 is TGTGCCAGCAGTTTCCCGTTCTCCCGACAGGGGGGTGAAAAACTGTTTTTT.

Here the CDR3 DNA reads TGTGCCTGGAGTGGGGGGACAGGGGGCCCTTATAGCAATCAGCCCCAGCATTTT. This encodes CAWSGGTGGPYSNQPQHF. V usage is TRBV30 and J usage is TRBJ1-5; 12 bases fit TRBD1. CDR1 and CDR2 from the germline V gene are GTSNPN and SVGIG (reference sequence). V trimming: 1 base; J trimming: 0 bases; junction bases outside the gene matches: 7. The CDR3 extends over 18 amino acids. Complete variable domain (other parts from reference TRBV30 and TRBJ1-5): SQTIHQWPATLVQPVGSPLSLECTVEGTSNPNLYWYRQAAGRGLQLLFYSVGIGQISSEVPQNLSASRPQDRQFILSSKKLLLSDSGFYLCAWSGGTGGPYSNQPQHFGDGTRLSIL.

The CDR3 bases are TGTGCCAGCAGCTTCAGAGGGGTGAACACTGAAGCTTTCTTT. It encodes CASSFRGVNTEAFF. The J gene is TRBJ1-1, the V gene TRBV7-2; D perhaps matches TRBD1 (5 bases). Germline CDR1 SGHTA, CDR2 FQGNSA. The CDR3 loop spans 14 amino acids. Trimming stripped 3 bases from V and 0 bases from J, with 8 bases between.

The CDR3: CASRRGGTQGRAFF. CDR3 in DNA: TGTGCCAGCAGGAGGGGTGGGACTCAAGGTCGGGCTTTCTTT. The rearrangement uses TRBV28 and TRBJ1-1; tentative D call: TRBD1 (5 bases). Between the trimmed V and J ends, which lost 6 bases and 11 bases, there was a span of 22 bases. CDR3 length: 14 amino acids. Germline CDR1 and CDR2: MDHEN and SYDVKM.

This sequence joins TRBV28 and TRBJ2-2, with 7 bases matching TRBD1. The germline gives CDR1 MDHEN, CDR2 SYDVKM. V gave up 5 bases and J gave up 0 bases; unmatched junction bases: 6. The CDR3 spans 16 residues. CDR3 DNA sequence: TGTGCCAGCAGTCCTGGGGACAGCTCGAACACCGGGGAGCTGTTTTTT. Its protein product is CASSPGDSSNTGELFF.

The chain recombines TRBV28 with TRBJ2-2; no firm D call. The CDR3 has 13 amino acids. The germline gives CDR1 MDHEN, CDR2 SYDVKM. V dropped 5 bases and J dropped 0 bases, with 4 bases sitting between them. The DNA for the CDR3 is TGTGCCAGCAGTCTACCGAACACCGGGGAGCTGTTTTTT. It is translated as CASSLPNTGELFF.

This sequence joins TRBV28 and TRBJ2-2; unclear D gene. The germline CDR1 and CDR2 sequences are MDHEN and SYDVKM. V lost 0 bases and J lost 4, with 15 bases in between. The CDR3 has 17 amino acids. DNA for the CDR3: TGTGCCAGCAGTTTATGGGACCTCTCCGGCAGCACCGGGGAGCTGTTTTTT. Amino acids: CASSLWDLSGSTGELFF.

The rearrangement links TRBV10-3 to TRBJ1-1; maybe TRBD1 (6 bases). Deletions cut 5 bases from V and 1 base from J, with 11 bases between. Germline V CDR1 and CDR2: ENHRY, SYGVKD. This CDR3 comprises 14 residues. The chain's CDR3 is CAISLQGRNTEAFF. Here the CDR3 DNA reads TGTGCCATCAGTCTTCAGGGGCGGAACACTGAAGCTTTCTTT.